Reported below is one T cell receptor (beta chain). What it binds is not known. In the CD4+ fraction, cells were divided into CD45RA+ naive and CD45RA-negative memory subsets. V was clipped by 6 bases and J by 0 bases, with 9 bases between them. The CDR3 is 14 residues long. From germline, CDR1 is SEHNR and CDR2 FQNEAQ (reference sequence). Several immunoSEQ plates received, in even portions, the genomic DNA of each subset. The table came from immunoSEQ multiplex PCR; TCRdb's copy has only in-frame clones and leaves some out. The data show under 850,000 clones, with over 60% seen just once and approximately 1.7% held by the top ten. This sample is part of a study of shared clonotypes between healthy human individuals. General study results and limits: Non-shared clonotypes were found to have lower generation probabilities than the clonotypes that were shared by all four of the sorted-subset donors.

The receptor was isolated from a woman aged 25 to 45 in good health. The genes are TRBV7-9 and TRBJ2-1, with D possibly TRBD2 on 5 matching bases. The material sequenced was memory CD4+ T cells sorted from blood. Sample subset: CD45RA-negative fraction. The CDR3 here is CASRRGSSYNEQFF. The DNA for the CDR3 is TGTGCCAGCAGGCGAGGGAGCTCCTACAATGAGCAGTTCTTC. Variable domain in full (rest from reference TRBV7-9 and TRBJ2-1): DTGVSQNPRHKITKRGQNVTFRCDPISEHNRLYWYRQTLGQGPEFLTYFQNEAQLEKSRLLSDRFSAERPKGSFSTLEIQRTEQGDSAMYLCASRRGSSYNEQFFGPGTRLTVL.